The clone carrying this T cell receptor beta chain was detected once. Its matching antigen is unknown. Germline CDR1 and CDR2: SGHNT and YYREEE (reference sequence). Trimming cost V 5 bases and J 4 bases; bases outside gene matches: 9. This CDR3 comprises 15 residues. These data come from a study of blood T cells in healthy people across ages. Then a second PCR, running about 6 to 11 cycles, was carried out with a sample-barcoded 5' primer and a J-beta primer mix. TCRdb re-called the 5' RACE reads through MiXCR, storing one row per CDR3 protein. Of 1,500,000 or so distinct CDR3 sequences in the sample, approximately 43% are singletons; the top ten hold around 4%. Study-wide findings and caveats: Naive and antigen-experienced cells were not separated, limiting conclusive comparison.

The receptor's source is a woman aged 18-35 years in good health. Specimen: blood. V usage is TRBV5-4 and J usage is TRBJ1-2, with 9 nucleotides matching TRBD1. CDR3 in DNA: TGTGCCAGCAGGAAAACAGGGGGCTTGCTCTATGGCTACACCTTC. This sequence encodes CASRKTGGLLYGYTF.